A selection of T cell receptor beta chains follows, all from one sample in a study of beta chain features in type 1 diabetes. Sequencing was performed with immunoSEQ multiplex PCR; in TCRdb, only in-frame clones are kept and a portion is missing. The sample contains hundreds of thousands of clones, over 12% of which appear only once. The material sequenced was naive CD4+ T cells from blood. These receptors were taken from a man between 18 and 29 years old with type 1 diabetes. Each CDR3 is given with its conserved first and last residue. Only some rows state a clone size, as once, few, many or a class for expanded clones.

>TRBJ2-7|-|TRBV21-1
CASSKDRSSYEQYF
>TRBJ2-5|-|TRBV5-4
CASSLTGLALAGETQYF
>TRBJ2-3|-|TRBV29-1
CSVEDPGFFTDTQYF
>TRBJ2-7|-|TRBV18
CASSAAYEQYF
>TRBJ1-4|-|TRBV6-6
CASSLGTLNEKLFF
>TRBJ2-1|-|TRBV7-2
CASSLAGVRNEQFF
>TRBJ1-4|-|TRBV30
CAWSRWTNEKLFF
>TRBJ2-1|few|TRBV28
CASSSLRPQGSSYNEQFF
>TRBJ1-5|-|TRBV11-2
CASSLDRVGQPQHF
>TRBJ2-7|-|TRBV7-8
CASSSDRSYEQYF
>TRBJ2-1|few|TRBV11-1
CASSQPGQGFNEQFF
>TRBJ2-2|-|TRBV5-1
CASSLVGESHTGELFF
>TRBJ1-6|few|TRBV7-9
CASSLVSGFSYNSPLHF
>TRBJ2-7|-|TRBV19
CASSIGTSGSYEQYF
>TRBJ2-1|few|TRBV30
CAWSVLSGEQFF
>TRBJ1-6|-|TRBV9
CASSPAGTGNSPLHF
>TRBJ1-4|few|TRBV5-1
CASSLGQATTNEKLFF
>TRBJ1-2|-|TRBV6-1
CASSGGQLLDIFGYGYTF
>TRBJ2-5|-|TRBV5-4
CASSLVQETQYF
>TRBJ2-7|-|TRBV21-1
CASSKEVGPYSYEQYF
>TRBJ1-1|-|TRBV4-2
CASSQQPGLQFRAFF
>TRBJ2-2|few|TRBV19
CASIPSSVAWGDTGELFF
>TRBJ2-7|-|TRBV28
CASGGGPIYEQYF
>TRBJ1-5|-|TRBV30
CAWSEWTGFQPQHF
>TRBJ2-7|few|TRBV5-6
CASSLQRFYEQYF
>TRBJ2-7|-|TRBV5-1
CASSPGVGVAYEQYF
>TRBJ2-7|-|TRBV30
CAWSTWLAGLGEQYF
>TRBJ1-2|-|TRBV4-1
CASRHRGAGYGYTF
>TRBJ2-5|-|TRBV7-2
CASSLLGRGQETQYF
>TRBJ2-3|-|TRBV29-1
CSVVGGATDTQYF
>TRBJ2-3|few|TRBV11-2
CASSYRGQGSTDTQYF
>TRBJ1-5|-|TRBV9
CASSVGQGNQPQHF
>TRBJ1-1|-|TRBV10-3
CAISDNRVRTEAFF
>TRBJ2-7|-|TRBV28
CASSVTGAYEQYF
>TRBJ1-1|few|TRBV7-9
CASSLEDRPFF
>TRBJ1-2|-|TRBV11-2
CASSPPISYGYTF
>TRBJ1-4|few|TRBV29-1
CSVTDNEKLFF
>TRBJ2-1|-|TRBV11-2
CASRGRNSYNEQFF
>TRBJ2-5|-|TRBV6-5
CASREGGYQETQYF
>TRBJ1-5|-|TRBV10-3
CAISESREQPQHF
>TRBJ2-2|few|TRBV11-2
CASSPGQAGELFF
>TRBJ1-1|few|TRBV7-9
CASSSPQGGDTEAFF
>TRBJ2-2|-|TRBV5-6
CASSLAGIGTGELFF
>TRBJ2-3|few|TRBV5-1
CASSSGGLAVHTDTQYF
>TRBJ2-1|few|TRBV11-2
CASSFGTSGYNEQFF
>TRBJ2-1|-|TRBV7-9
CASSLISGSTQFF
>TRBJ1-2|-|TRBV30
CAWSGNYGYTF
>TRBJ2-3|-|TRBV30
CAWSTGTGDPSTDTQYF
>TRBJ1-1|-|TRBV4-3
CASSPTGQYFTEAFF
>-|-|TRBV29-1
CSVKDRVGIYEQYF
>TRBJ2-1|-|TRBV19
CASKNPWRGTAYNEQFF
>TRBJ1-2|-|TRBV6-6
CASRVFGAGGYTF
>TRBJ1-1|-|TRBV6-5
CASSSTVGTEAFF
>TRBJ2-1|few|TRBV5-1
CASSLEGTSAFMDEQFF
>TRBJ2-7|-|TRBV29-1
CSVRWTGLSPEQYF
>TRBJ2-5|few|TRBV14
CASSPGYTGQETQYF
>TRBJ2-7|-|TRBV9
CASSVGRETYEQYF